This is a list of T cell receptor beta chains from one sample in a study of OX40 agonist ivuxolimab in advanced cancers. The table came from immunoSEQ multiplex PCR; TCRdb's copy has only in-frame clones and leaves some out. This table has roughly 53,000 clones, 70% to 90% appearing once. This sample comprised CD4+ or CD8+ T cells sorted from blood, obtained in a trial of the OX40 agonist ivuxolimab. Receptors were obtained from an adult with an advanced solid tumor such as melanoma, head and neck, liver or kidney cancer. The CDR3 runs from the conserved cysteine through the conserved F or W. The D gene is left open where the match is weak. Only part of the rows carry a size: once, few, many, or a class if the clone is expanded.

TGTGCCAGCAGCTTAACGGGCGGGGGACAAGAGACCCAGTACTTC	CASSLTGGGQETQYF	NA	TRBD2	TRBV7-3	TRBJ2-5
TGTGCCAGCAGTTCGGCAGGGCGCCTTTATGGCTACACCTTC	CASSSAGRLYGYTF	NA	NA	TRBV27	TRBJ1-2
TGTGCCAGCAGCTCTCCTTTAGTAGCCAAAAACATTCAGTACTTC	CASSSPLVAKNIQYF	NA	NA	TRBV7-3	TRBJ2-4
TGTGCCAGCAGTTACGTTAGCACAGATACGCAGTATTTT	CASSYVSTDTQYF	few	NA	TRBV28	TRBJ2-3
TGTGCCAGCAGAAGGACGGCCACCACAGATACGCAGTATTTT	CASRRTATTDTQYF	NA	NA	TRBV27	TRBJ2-3
TGTGCCCTAAACCCCCGGGACCCAACTTTTCTCGGGGAGCTGTTTTTT	CALNPRDPTFLGELFF	NA	NA	TRBV30	TRBJ2-2
TGTGCCAGCAGTTTCAGCACGAACACCGGGGAGCTGTTTTTT	CASSFSTNTGELFF	NA	NA	TRBV27	TRBJ2-2
TGTGCCAGCAGCCCGGGGGAGAATTCACCCCTCCACTTT	CASSPGENSPLHF	NA	NA	TRBV7-9	TRBJ1-6
TGCAGCGTTGGGGAAGACAGGGTTGGGACTGAAGCTTTCTTT	CSVGEDRVGTEAFF	few	TRBD1	TRBV29-1	TRBJ1-1
TGCGCCAGCAGACCGGGACAGTACGTCGAAAAACTGTTTTTT	CASRPGQYVEKLFF	NA	TRBD1	TRBV5-1	TRBJ1-4
TGTGCCAGCAGCTTGGTTGAGTGGCAGGGGGCGACAGATGAGCAGTTCTTC	CASSLVEWQGATDEQFF	NA	TRBD1	TRBV5-5	TRBJ2-1
TGTGCCAGTAACCCCATCCAGGGGAACACCGGGGAGCTGTTTTTT	CASNPIQGNTGELFF	NA	NA	TRBV19	TRBJ2-2
TGTGCCAGCAGCCCCGGAGGGGGGATGAACACTGAAGCTTTCTTT	CASSPGGGMNTEAFF	NA	NA	TRBV11-3	TRBJ1-1
TGCGCCAGCAGCCAAGTAGGGACAGGGGGCGTCACAGATACGCAGTATTTT	CASSQVGTGGVTDTQYF	NA	TRBD1	TRBV4-1	TRBJ2-3
TGTGCCAGCAGCTTGGGAGTGACCACAGATACGCAGTATTTT	CASSLGVTTDTQYF	NA	NA	TRBV5-4	TRBJ2-3
TGTGCCAGCAGCGGGGGGGCTGTGAACACTGAAGCTTTCTTT	CASSGGAVNTEAFF	NA	NA	TRBV9	TRBJ1-1
TGCGCCAGCAGCTTAAGGGAAGGGGGGAACTATGGCTACACCTTC	CASSLREGGNYGYTF	once	NA	TRBV5-1	TRBJ1-2
TGTGCCAGCAGTGCCTCCGGACAGGTGTCCGGGGAGCTGTTTTTT	CASSASGQVSGELFF	few	TRBD1	TRBV6-4	TRBJ2-2
TGCGCCAGCAGCTTGACTGGCGCGGGTGTGCAGTACTTC	CASSLTGAGVQYF	NA	NA	TRBV5-1	TRBJ2-7
TGTGCCAGCAGTTTGGACAGGGGGCTCTATGGCTACACCTTC	CASSLDRGLYGYTF	NA	TRBD1	TRBV6-5	TRBJ1-2
TGCCCTTCCGACCGAGCCCTAGCCAAAAACATTCAGTACTTC	CPSDRALAKNIQYF	once	NA	TRBV5-1	TRBJ2-4
TGTGCCAGCGGGGCCCTGGGGCGCTACGAGCAGTACTTC	CASGALGRYEQYF	NA	NA	TRBV6-1	TRBJ2-7
TGTGCCAGCAGTGAAGCGCGGGCAGTCCAGCAGTCAACACCCCTCCACTTT	CASSEARAVQQSTPLHF	NA	NA	TRBV2	TRBJ1-6
TGTGCCAGCATTCCGACAGGGTTCAATGGCTACACCTTC	CASIPTGFNGYTF	NA	TRBD1	TRBV28	TRBJ1-2
TGTGCCAGCAGTCTTGCCCTGCACGAGCAGTACTTC	CASSLALHEQYF	NA	NA	TRBV28	TRBJ2-7
TGTGCCAGCAGTCCACGGGACGCCAAGGGGAACGAGCAGTACTTC	CASSPRDAKGNEQYF	NA	NA	TRBV6-1	TRBJ2-7
TGTGCCAGCAGCTTTCCGGGACAGGGTGTCAATGAGCAGTTCTTC	CASSFPGQGVNEQFF	NA	TRBD1	TRBV7-6	TRBJ2-1
TGCGCCAGCAGCCCGGACCGGAACTATGGCTACACCTTC	CASSPDRNYGYTF	NA	NA	TRBV5-1	TRBJ1-2
TGTGCCAGCAGCTGGGGTAGGTCGGAAAGCTCTGGAAACACCATATATTTT	CASSWGRSESSGNTIYF	NA	NA	TRBV7-9	TRBJ1-3
TGTGCCAGCAGCTTGGACTTGGGACAGGGGACTTCACCCCTCCACTTT	CASSLDLGQGTSPLHF	once	TRBD1	TRBV5-6	TRBJ1-6
TGTGCCTGGACCCAGGGAAATAATTCACCCCTCCACTTT	CAWTQGNNSPLHF	NA	NA	TRBV30	TRBJ1-6
TGTGCCAGCAGCTTAGAAGGATTCTCCTACAATGAGCAGTTCTTC	CASSLEGFSYNEQFF	NA	NA	TRBV11-3	TRBJ2-1
TGTGCCTGGCGGGAGACGGATACGCAGTATTTT	CAWRETDTQYF	NA	NA	TRBV30	TRBJ2-3
TGTGCCAGTAGTGTAGGCGACCGACAGCCACGTTCCTACGAGCAGTACTTC	CASSVGDRQPRSYEQYF	few	NA	TRBV19	TRBJ2-7
TGTGCCAGCAGCACTATGTCGAGGGAAACTGAAGCTTTCTTT	CASSTMSRETEAFF	once	NA	TRBV27	TRBJ1-1
TGTGCCAGCAGCATTGGGACTAGTTCTTACAATGAGCAGTTCTTC	CASSIGTSSYNEQFF	NA	TRBD2	TRBV9	TRBJ2-1
TGTGCCAGTAGATCTGGATCCGAGCGGACTGAAGCTTTCTTT	CASRSGSERTEAFF	NA	NA	TRBV19	TRBJ1-1
TGTGCCAGCAGTTCGCCCGGCGGGGGAAACACAGATACGCAGTATTTT	CASSSPGGGNTDTQYF	NA	TRBD2	TRBV5-4	TRBJ2-3
TGTGCCAGCAGTTCTAGCGGGGGGGCCGGGTCGAACATTCAGTACTTC	CASSSSGGAGSNIQYF	NA	TRBD2	TRBV6-6	TRBJ2-4
TGTGCCAGCGACGAAACAGGTTCGAATCAGCCCCAGCATTTT	CASDETGSNQPQHF	NA	NA	TRBV6-6	TRBJ1-5
TGTGCCAGTAAGAGGGGGCCCGGTGATGGAAACACCATATATTTT	CASKRGPGDGNTIYF	few	TRBD1	TRBV19	TRBJ1-3
TGTGCCAGCCTCCGGACCAATCCCCACACAGATACGCAGTATTTT	CASLRTNPHTDTQYF	NA	NA	TRBV4-2	TRBJ2-3
TGTGCCAGCAGCTTCTTAGCGGGGAGCACAGATACGCAGTATTTT	CASSFLAGSTDTQYF	once	TRBD2	TRBV13	TRBJ2-3
TGTGCCAGTACCCCCGGCGAAGTAAGCACAGATACGCAGTATTTT	CASTPGEVSTDTQYF	NA	NA	TRBV19	TRBJ2-3
TGTGCCAGTAGGCCCCAAGGGAACAGGAACACTGAAGCTTTCTTT	CASRPQGNRNTEAFF	NA	NA	TRBV19	TRBJ1-1
TGTGCCAGCTCACCACAAGGGAACACTGAAGCTTTCTTT	CASSPQGNTEAFF	NA	NA	TRBV18	TRBJ1-1
TGTGCCAGCAGCAAGACTAGCGGGAGGTACGAGCAGTACTTC	CASSKTSGRYEQYF	NA	TRBD2	TRBV6-5	TRBJ2-7
TGTGCCAGCAGCACCCTAGCGCTAGAGAGCACAGATACGCAGTATTTT	CASSTLALESTDTQYF	NA	NA	TRBV9	TRBJ2-3
TGCGCCAGCAGCTTGGAAGCCGAGATGGGCACTGAAGCTTTCTTT	CASSLEAEMGTEAFF	NA	NA	TRBV5-1	TRBJ1-1
TGTGCCAGCAAAATCGGGACACAGAACACCGGGGAGCTGTTTTTT	CASKIGTQNTGELFF	few	NA	TRBV28	TRBJ2-2
TGTGCCAGCAGCTTATCCGTGCAGGACGAGCAGTACTTC	CASSLSVQDEQYF	few	NA	TRBV11-2	TRBJ2-7
TGTGCCAGCAGTTCACCCGGCTTAAGCGGGGGGCCTCCCGGTACGCAGTATTTT	CASSSPGLSGGPPGTQYF	NA	TRBD2	TRBV11-2	TRBJ2-3